This entry features one T cell receptor beta chain sequence. The data were obtained in a study of blood T cell repertoires in COVID-19. Study details: Some COVID-19 samples were acute and others convalescent; all came from the United States, Italy and Spain. The analysed material was cDNA or gDNA that came from T cells, B-cell-depleted T cells, or PBMCs.

There are 15 residues in the CDR3. Germline loops: CDR1 LGHNA, CDR2 YNFKEQ. The J segment lost 5 bases and the V segment lost 3 bases, leaving 6 bases of the junction unmatched. In the authors' workflow: Quantification of nucleated cells was approximated via reference gene primer amplification. Only in-frame clones appear in the TCRdb table, and some are missing; sequencing was by immunoSEQ multiplex PCR. V, J and clone size are those of that table, while D and trimming were read from the DNA. The sample has some 250,000 clones; roughly 90% are singletons. This chain joins TRBV4-2 and TRBJ1-4; 7 bases match TRBD1. This TCR came from a man between 60 and 75 years old with acute or convalescent COVID-19. Material for sequencing was peripheral blood. CDR3: CASSHEQGRNEKLFF. The CDR3 DNA follows: TGTGCCAGCAGCCATGAACAGGGGAGGAATGAAAAACTGTTTTTT.